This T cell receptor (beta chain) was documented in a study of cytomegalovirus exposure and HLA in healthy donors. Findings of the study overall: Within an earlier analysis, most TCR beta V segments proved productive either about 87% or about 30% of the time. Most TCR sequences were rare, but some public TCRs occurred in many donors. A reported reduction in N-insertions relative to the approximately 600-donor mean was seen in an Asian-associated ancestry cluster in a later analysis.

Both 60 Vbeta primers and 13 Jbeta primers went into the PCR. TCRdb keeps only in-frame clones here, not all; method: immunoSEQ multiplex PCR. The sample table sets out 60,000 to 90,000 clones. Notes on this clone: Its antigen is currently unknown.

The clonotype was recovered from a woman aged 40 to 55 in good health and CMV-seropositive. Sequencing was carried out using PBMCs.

CDR3 sequence: CASSNQKGDFSGNTIYF. In DNA form, the CDR3 reads TGTGCCAGTAGTAACCAGAAAGGGGACTTCTCTGGAAACACCATATATTTT. The chain has TRBV19 and TRBJ1-3; D perhaps matches TRBD1 (5 bases). Per the germline V gene, CDR1 is LNHDA and CDR2 is SQIVND (reference sequence). V lost 4 bases and J 0 bases, leaving 16 bases between the germline ends. The CDR3 loop spans 17 amino acids.